What follows are 14 T cell receptor beta chains derived from one specimen sequenced in a study of blood T cells in healthy people across ages. With a J-beta primer mix and a sample-barcoded 5' primer, a second PCR ran about 7 to 11 cycles. TCRdb ran MiXCR on the 5' RACE reads and lists one entry per CDR3 protein. This sample has approximately 1.5 million distinct CDR3 sequences, with roughly 30% found just once. Sequencing input: blood. The receptors were sampled from a woman under 40 in good health.

This clonotype was seen repeatedly, ten times or more. The chain couples TRBV7-9 to TRBJ2-7; D ambiguous. Germline V gene lookup returns CDR1 SEHNR and CDR2 FQNEAQ (reference sequence). The ends were cut back, 5 bases at V and 5 bases at J, with 13 bases in the middle. The CDR3 is 13 amino acids. Here the CDR3 DNA reads TGTGCCAGCAGCCCCCCCCGGACCCACGAGCAGTACTTC. Protein sequence: CASSPPRTHEQYF.

This clonotype was recorded at least ten times. This chain connects TRBV29-1 to TRBJ2-7; D is unclear. Germline V gives CDR1 SQVTM, CDR2 ANQGSEA. The CDR3 runs 14 residues. V gave up 4 bases and J gave up 2 bases, with 15 bases separating them. In nucleotides, the CDR3 is TGCAGCGTTGTTTCCCGAGGACGAACCTACGAGCAGTACTTC. This codes for CSVVSRGRTYEQYF.

The V call is TRBV20-1, the J call TRBJ2-1; 7 positions agree with TRBD2. CDR1 is DFQATT and CDR2 is SNEGSKA in the germline V gene (reference sequence). Trimming cost V 0 bases and J 5 bases; bases outside gene matches: 4. The CDR3 spans 14 residues. The CDR3 DNA follows: TGCAGTGCTAGAGATCAGGGACTACACAATGAGCAGTTCTTC. Protein sequence: CSARDQGLHNEQFF.

This chain connects TRBV7-9 to TRBJ2-5, with D unclear. From germline, CDR1 is SEHNR and CDR2 FQNEAQ (reference sequence). The CDR3 is 16 amino acids. Trimming took off 5 bases at V and 2 bases at J, with 18 bases between the two ends. The CDR3 DNA reads as TGTGCCAGCAGCCCCGGGCCTTCACGCGCTCAAGAGACCCAGTACTTC. The encoded protein is CASSPGPSRAQETQYF.

Concerning this clonotype itself: One end of the junction varies from germline; a read error may be responsible. This chain uses TRBV7-9 with TRBJ2-1, with D possibly TRBD1 on 7 matching bases. Germline CDR1 is SEHNR and CDR2 is FQNEAQ (reference sequence). The CDR3 totals 14 residues. The DNA of the CDR3 is TGTGCCAGCAACTTAGACCCTGACAGGGAGGATCGGTTCTTC. Translated: CASNLDPDREDRFF. Drawing the rest from reference TRBV7-9 and TRBJ2-1, the complete variable domain is DTGVSQNPRHKITKRGQNVTFRCDPISEHNRLYWYRQTLGQGPEFLTYFQNEAQLEKSRLLSDRFSAERPKGSFSTLEIQRTEQGDSAMYLCASNLDPDREDRFFGPGTRLTVL.

This clonotype has a handful of counts. The chain is built from TRBV20-1 and TRBJ2-5, with 7 bases matching TRBD2. The CDR3 is made up of 13 amino acids. Germline V gene data show CDR1 as DFQATT and CDR2 as SNEGSKA (reference sequence). Germline trimming cut 7 bases from V and 1 base from J; bases unmatched to any gene: 6. CDR3 sequence reads: CSDRPGGQETQYF. CDR3 DNA sequence: TGCAGTGACAGACCGGGGGGCCAAGAGACCCAGTACTTC.

The chain couples TRBV11-2 to TRBJ2-7, with a weak D call TRBD2 (5 bases). The CDR3 sequence is 15 residues long. Between the trimmed V and J ends, which lost 5 bases and 6 bases, there was a span of 20 bases. Per germline, CDR1 SGHAT and CDR2 FQNNGV. CDR3 protein: CASSTLAGKRGEQYF. As DNA, the CDR3 is TGTGCCAGCAGCACCTTAGCCGGGAAACGGGGCGAGCAGTACTTC. Full variable domain (outside the CDR3, taken from reference TRBV11-2 and TRBJ2-7): EAGVAQSPRYKIIEKRQSVAFWCNPISGHATLYWYQQILGQGPKLLIQFQNNGVVDDSQLPKDRFSAERLKGVDSTLKIQPAKLEDSAVYLCASSTLAGKRGEQYFGPGTRLTVT.

This clonotype was recorded a few times. The V call is TRBV7-6, the J call TRBJ1-4; 8 bases are shared with TRBD1. CDR3 length: 18 amino acids. V lost 5 bases, J lost 0 bases, and 11 bases stayed unmatched. Germline CDR1 and CDR2: SGHVS and FNYEAQ. In DNA form, the CDR3 reads TGTGCCAGCAGCCCCCGAGGGACAGGCTTTGCAACTAATGAAAAACTGTTTTTT. It translates to CASSPRGTGFATNEKLFF.

Of note for this clonotype: Sequence at one end of the junction differs from germline and may be a read error. V and J are TRBV3-1 and TRBJ1-2; a possible D gene is TRBD1 (5 bases). The length of the CDR3 is 14 residues. Germline CDR1 LGHDT, CDR2 YNNKEL (reference sequence). The CDR3 nucleotides are TGTGCCAGCAGCCCCGGGACGGCCAACTATGGCCACACCTTC. Translating it yields CASSPGTANYGHTF.

The sample holds a few counts of this clonotype. The chain has TRBV7-2 and TRBJ2-7; perhaps D is TRBD1 or TRBD2 (5 bases each). V was trimmed by 1 base and J by 3 bases, leaving 16 bases between them. CDR1 and CDR2 from the germline V gene are SGHTA and FQGNSA. The CDR3 covers 16 residues. This CDR3 reads CASSLGQPGSIYEQYF. CDR3 sequence (DNA): TGTGCCAGCAGCTTAGGTCAACCAGGGAGCATCTACGAGCAGTACTTC. The full variable domain, its missing parts supplied by reference TRBV7-2 and TRBJ2-7, is GAGVSQSPSNKVTEKGKDVELRCDPISGHTALYWYRQSLGQGLEFLIYFQGNSAPDKSGLPSDRFSAERTGGSVSTLTIQRTQQEDSAVYLCASSLGQPGSIYEQYFGPGTRLTVT.

This clonotype was observed a handful of times. Here the CDR3 omits its conserved ending phenylalanine or tryptophan, so a read error is the likely source. It is unclear where the CDR3 begins or ends on the DNA, so no DNA is shown, and the CDR3 is as TCRdb lists it. The chain is built from TRBV3-1 and TRBJ2-5; the table's TRBD1 call for D was not verified on the DNA. The CDR3 length is 12 residues, termini included. CDR1 LGHDT and CDR2 YNNKEL come from the germline V gene (reference sequence). CDR3 in amino acids: CASSHYYSRQTT.

The chain uses TRBV7-9 and TRBJ2-5; tentatively, D is TRBD1 (6 bases). Trimming shortened V by 0 bases and J by 4 bases, and 15 bases separated the two germline ends. Germline CDR1 is SEHNR and CDR2 is FQNEAQ (reference sequence). The CDR3 is 16 amino acids. The CDR3 reads CASSLAMHRVAETQYF. The CDR3 DNA reads TGTGCCAGCAGCTTAGCGATGCACAGGGTAGCAGAGACCCAGTACTTC.

The CDR3 loop is CASRMSDYGYTF. DNA of the CDR3: TGTGCCAGCAGGATGTCGGACTATGGCTACACCTTC. The chain employs TRBV28 and TRBJ1-2; D is ambiguous. The germline V gene has CDR1 MDHEN and CDR2 SYDVKM. With 6 bases removed from V and 3 bases from J, the gap between germline ends came to 8 bases. The CDR3 contains 12 residues.

This clonotype came up a few times. The gene calls are TRBV7-2 and TRBJ2-1; 11 nucleotides match TRBD2. This CDR3 has 16 residues. Germline V gene sequence: CDR1 SGHTA, CDR2 FQGNSA. The V segment lost 5 bases and the J segment 0 bases; nucleotides outside the gene matches: 3. Written as DNA, the CDR3 is TGTGCCAGCAGCCTTAGCGGGGGGGCCTCCTACAATGAGCAGTTCTTC. It is translated as CASSLSGGASYNEQFF.